Following are 9 T cell receptor beta chains from one sample sequenced in a study of a mutant IDH1 vaccine in newly diagnosed glioma. No cognate antigen is known for these TCRs. Time point denoted: week 23, last vaccination. With topical imiquimod, each dose of the vaccine consisted of 300 ug of mutant IDH1 20-mer peptide. Some clones are missing from TCRdb's copy, which holds only in-frame ones; the method was immunoSEQ multiplex PCR. The table includes about 77,000 clones, around 83% detected once. This sample comprised PBMCs, obtained from a glioma patient whose treatment included an IDH1 peptide vaccine. The source of these receptors is a woman between 45 and 65 years old with glioma.

The chain employs TRBV5-1 and TRBJ2-3, with D tentatively TRBD1 (5 bases). The V and J ends lost 3 bases and 3 bases respectively, with 14 bases between them. From germline, CDR1 is SGHRS and CDR2 YFSETQ. This CDR3 has 15 amino acids. CDR3: CASSWAGIGTDTQYF. The CDR3 DNA follows: TGCGCCAGCAGCTGGGCAGGGATTGGAACAGATACGCAGTATTTT.

This rearrangement joins TRBV11-2 to TRBJ1-1; weak D call: TRBD1 (5 bases). Germline CDR1 reads SGHAT; CDR2 reads FQNNGV. The length of the CDR3 is 14 residues. The V end was cut by 3 bases, the J end by 2 bases, with 10 bases between. CDR3 in amino acids: CASSLGGSNTEAFF. The CDR3 DNA reads TGTGCCAGCAGCTTGGGGGGGTCAAACACTGAAGCTTTCTTT. The full variable domain, in which reference TRBV11-2 and TRBJ1-1 provide the parts outside the CDR3, is EAGVAQSPRYKIIEKRQSVAFWCNPISGHATLYWYQQILGQGPKLLIQFQNNGVVDDSQLPKDRFSAERLKGVDSTLKIQPAKLEDSAVYLCASSLGGSNTEAFFGQGTRLTVV.

The V gene is TRBV5-1, the J gene TRBJ2-2; 15 positions agree with TRBD2. With V trimmed by 4 bases and J by 6 bases, 7 bases remained unmatched. CDR3 length: 17 amino acids. Per germline, CDR1 SGHRS and CDR2 YFSETQ. The CDR3 DNA sequence: TGCGCCAGCAGCCAGGGACTAGCGGGAGGAGGAGCCGGGGAGCTGTTTTTT. This translates into CASSQGLAGGGAGELFF.

The V call is TRBV19, the J call TRBJ1-5; D unresolved. The CDR3 length is 16 residues. V shed 3 bases and J shed 2 bases, with 14 bases lying between them. Germline values: CDR1 LNHDA, CDR2 SQIVND (reference sequence). CDR3 sequence reads: CASSIGRARGNQPQHF. The DNA of the CDR3 is TGTGCCAGTAGTATTGGACGGGCTAGGGGCAATCAGCCCCAGCATTTT.

The chain joins TRBV5-1 to TRBJ2-5, with TRBD1 as a possible D gene (5 bases). CDR1 is SGHRS and CDR2 is YFSETQ in the germline V gene. V was shortened by 3 bases and J by 13 bases, with 19 bases between the two germline ends. The CDR3 has 13 residues. The DNA of the CDR3 is TGCGCCAGCAGCTATGACCTCGACAGTCCGGGGTACTTC. Encoded protein: CASSYDLDSPGYF.

This clone was detected only once. The chain combines TRBV18 with TRBJ1-4, with 7 nucleotides matching TRBD1. The CDR3 is 14 residues long. Germline V gene lookup returns CDR1 KGHSH and CDR2 LQKENI. Germline trimming cut 4 bases from V and 5 bases from J; bases unmatched to any gene: 4. CDR3 in DNA: TGTGCCAGCTCACGGGACAGTGAGAATGAAAAACTGTTTTTT. This encodes CASSRDSENEKLFF.

This clone appeared a single time. V usage is TRBV27 and J usage is TRBJ2-1; D may match TRBD1 or TRBD2 (6 bases each). Deletions cut 2 bases from V and 5 bases from J, with 16 bases between. Germline CDR1 reads MNHEY; CDR2 reads SMNVEV (reference sequence). The CDR3 has 16 amino acids. The CDR3 DNA is TGTGCCAGCAGTTTAAACGGGGGCTTGACTAACAATGAGCAGTTCTTC. It translates to CASSLNGGLTNNEQFF.

The rearrangement uses TRBV27 and TRBJ1-2; the D gene is possibly TRBD1 (6 bases). The CDR3 is 16 amino acids. V shed 1 base and J shed 6 bases, with 18 bases lying between them. Germline assignment: CDR1 MNHEY and CDR2 SMNVEV (reference sequence). DNA for the CDR3: TGTGCCAGCAGTTTATGGGGGCCGGGAGATACGCATGGCTACACCTTC. Translated, it gives CASSLWGPGDTHGYTF.

This chain joins TRBV27 and TRBJ2-3; D remains ambiguous. The germline V and J ends were trimmed by 5 bases and 2 bases, with 14 bases remaining between them. This CDR3 has 15 residues. Per the germline V gene, CDR1 is MNHEY and CDR2 is SMNVEV (reference sequence). In nucleotides, the CDR3 is TGTGCCAGCAGTGACTTCCCCGGATTCACAGATACGCAGTATTTT. It translates to CASSDFPGFTDTQYF.